The 21 T cell receptor beta chains below come from one sample, sequenced in a study of blood T cell repertoires in COVID-19. TCRdb's copy holds only in-frame clones and misses some; the assay was immunoSEQ multiplex PCR. This table holds 140,000 to 150,000 clones, approximately 88% found once. Sequencing was done on a sample of peripheral blood. All receptors derive from a man aged 55 to 70 with active or convalescent COVID-19.

J is TRBJ1-1 and V is TRBV25-1, with TRBD1 matching 8 bases. Per the germline V gene, CDR1 is MGHDK and CDR2 is SYGVNS. This CDR3 region has 16 residues. The V segment lost 2 bases and the J segment 8 bases; nucleotides outside the gene matches: 13. The CDR3 DNA is TGTGCCAGCAGTGAAGTCGGTCGGGGACAGGACTCAGAAGCTTTCTTT. Protein product: CASSEVGRGQDSEAFF.

The chain links TRBV3-1 (or the pseudogene TRBV3-2) to TRBJ2-1, with 7 positions matching TRBD2. Germline V gives CDR1 LGHDT, CDR2 YNNKEL (reference sequence). Trimming cost V 3 bases and J 0 bases; bases outside gene matches: 5. The CDR3 covers 16 residues. CDR3 DNA: TGTGCCAGCAGCCAGTCTAGCGGAGGCTCCTACAATGAGCAGTTCTTC. Its translation is CASSQSSGGSYNEQFF.

This chain joins TRBV5-6 and TRBJ2-3, with a weak D call TRBD2 (6 bases). The germline CDR1 and CDR2 sequences are SGHDT and YYEEEE. This CDR3 is built from 14 residues. Trimming left V 4 bases short and J 5 bases short, with 14 bases between. The CDR3 bases are TGTGCCAGCAGCCCCGGTCTGGGGGGAGATACGCAGTATTTT. Its translation: CASSPGLGGDTQYF.

The chain links TRBV5-4 to TRBJ2-3, with TRBD1 matching over 9 bases. This CDR3 region has 17 residues. The V gene's germline CDR1 is SGHNT and CDR2 YYREEE (reference sequence). V gave up 4 bases and J gave up 3 bases; unmatched junction bases: 12. The CDR3 is CASSLEQGAKSTDTQYF. Here the CDR3 DNA reads TGTGCCAGCAGCCTCGAACAGGGGGCGAAGTCGACAGATACGCAGTATTTT.

The chain combines TRBV9 with TRBJ1-2; maybe TRBD1 (6 bases). The V and J ends lost 3 bases and 0 bases respectively, with 12 bases between them. CDR1 and CDR2 (germline): SGDLS, YYNGEE. This CDR3 spans 15 amino acids. This CDR3 is CASSAGQSANYGYTF. DNA for the CDR3: TGTGCCAGCAGCGCCGGACAGTCCGCTAACTATGGCTACACCTTC. The full variable domain, in which reference TRBV9 and TRBJ1-2 provide the parts outside the CDR3, is DSGVTQTPKHLITATGQRVTLRCSPRSGDLSVYWYQQSLDQGLQFLIQYYNGEERAKGNILERFSAQQFPDLHSELNLSSLELGDSALYFCASSAGQSANYGYTFGSGTRLTVV.

The chain links TRBV5-4 to TRBJ2-7; D is perhaps TRBD2 (8 bases). The CDR3 extends over 15 amino acids. Germline CDR1 SGHNT, CDR2 YYREEE (reference sequence). Trimming cost V 4 bases and J 3 bases, with 17 bases left between them. Here the CDR3 DNA reads TGTGCCAGCAGCCCGGGAGGGGGCCTGGTCTACGAGCAGTACTTC. Amino acid sequence: CASSPGGGLVYEQYF.

The chain has TRBV15 and TRBJ2-7, with a possible D match to TRBD1 (6 bases). V lost 7 bases, J lost 3 bases, and 22 bases lay in between. Looked up from germline, CDR1 is LNHNV and CDR2 is YYDKDF (reference sequence). The CDR3 contains 16 residues. CDR3 sequence: CATKPLGAKGDYEQYF. The DNA of the CDR3 is TGTGCCACCAAACCCCTAGGGGCTAAGGGGGACTACGAGCAGTACTTC.

This chain uses TRBV7-8 with TRBJ1-1; D not certain. V gave up 5 bases and J gave up 0 bases, with 16 bases separating them. The CDR3 extends over 16 amino acids. Germline lookup yields CDR1 SGHVS and CDR2 FQNEAQ. The CDR3 loop is CASSPVVVVMNTEAFF. As DNA, the CDR3 is TGTGCCAGCAGCCCTGTTGTTGTAGTGATGAACACTGAAGCTTTCTTT. The entire variable domain, with the rest obtained from reference TRBV7-8 and TRBJ1-1, is as follows: GAGVSQSPRYKVAKRGQDVALRCDPISGHVSLFWYQQALGQGPEFLTYFQNEAQLDKSGLPSDRFFAERPEGSVSTLKIQRTQQEDSAVYLCASSPVVVVMNTEAFFGQGTRLTVV.

This clone occurred once. This chain uses TRBV19 with TRBJ1-2; 9 bases agree with TRBD1. The CDR3 covers 15 residues. Germline V gene data show CDR1 as LNHDA and CDR2 as SQIVND (reference sequence). V lost 5 bases, J lost 0 bases, and 4 bases stayed unmatched. CDR3 bases: TGTGCCAGTAGTTCCCGGGACAGGGCTAACTATGGCTACACCTTC. Its protein product is CASSSRDRANYGYTF.

The chain uses TRBV28 and TRBJ2-5; 7 bases fit TRBD1. Germline CDR1 is MDHEN and CDR2 is SYDVKM. The CDR3 is 14 residues long. V was clipped by 7 bases and J by 3 bases; unmatched bases: 8. CDR3 nucleotide sequence: TGTGCCAGCACCCCCGAGGGGGCGGAAGAGACCCAGTACTTC. It encodes CASTPEGAEETQYF.

This clone showed up just a few times. The chain couples TRBV30 to TRBJ2-2, with D unresolved. The CDR3 has 15 residues. The V end lost 2 bases, the J end lost 3 bases, and 13 bases lay between the germline ends. CDR1 GTSNPN and CDR2 SVGIG come from the germline V gene (reference sequence). This chain's CDR3 is CAWSYTRQYTGELFF. For the CDR3, the DNA is TGTGCCTGGAGTTACACACGACAATACACCGGGGAGCTGTTTTTT.

The chain combines TRBV3-1 (or the pseudogene TRBV3-2) with TRBJ1-5; TRBD1 agrees at 7 bases. The V gene end was trimmed by 3 bases and the J gene end by 4 bases; junction bases not matched to a gene: 6. The CDR3 consists of 15 residues. CDR1 is LGHDT, CDR2 YNNKEL, per germline (reference sequence). The CDR3 sequence is CASSHTGTDNQPQHF. The CDR3 DNA follows: TGTGCCAGCAGCCATACCGGGACAGATAATCAGCCCCAGCATTTT.

The rearrangement uses TRBV16 and TRBJ2-1; D unresolved. CDR3 length: 15 amino acids. Trimming shortened V by 5 bases and J by 6 bases, and 17 bases separated the two germline ends. The germline V gene encodes CDR1 KGHSY and CDR2 FQNENV. Here the CDR3 reads CASSYDHLVGNEQFF. The CDR3 DNA is TGTGCCAGCAGCTACGACCATCTAGTGGGCAATGAGCAGTTCTTC.

CDR3 nucleotides: TGTGCCACCAGTGATCCCCGGGGTAGGGCAGAGACCCAGTACTTC. Amino acid sequence: CATSDPRGRAETQYF. This chain links TRBV24-1 with TRBJ2-5, with D possibly being TRBD2 (5 bases). CDR3 length: 15 amino acids. The germline V gene has CDR1 KGHDR and CDR2 SFDVKD. V was shortened by 3 bases and J by 4 bases, with 14 bases between the two germline ends.

The chain employs TRBV9 and TRBJ1-3; D possibly corresponds to TRBD1 (5 bases). Deletions cut 4 bases from V and 2 bases from J, with 13 bases between. Germline V CDR1 and CDR2: SGDLS, YYNGEE. The CDR3 extends over 15 amino acids. In DNA form, the CDR3 reads TGTGCCAGCAGCCCCTTAGGGGTCCCTGGAAACACCATATATTTT. Amino acids: CASSPLGVPGNTIYF.

This chain connects TRBV11-2 to TRBJ1-5; D not certain. This CDR3 is built from 14 residues. Germline lookup yields CDR1 SGHAT and CDR2 FQNNGV. V was trimmed by 5 bases and J by 3 bases, leaving 11 bases between them. The CDR3 loop reads CASSERRVNQPQHF. CDR3 in DNA: TGTGCCAGCAGCGAGAGACGGGTCAATCAGCCCCAGCATTTT.

The CDR3 sequence: CATSPGQGDGNTIYF. The CDR3 DNA sequence: TGTGCCACCAGCCCCGGACAGGGGGATGGAAACACCATATATTTT. The V and J genes are TRBV15 and TRBJ1-3; 10 positions match TRBD1. V was clipped by 5 bases and J by 3 bases; unmatched bases: 4. This CDR3 is 15 amino acids long. Germline V gene sequence: CDR1 LNHNV, CDR2 YYDKDF (reference sequence).

The CDR3 DNA reads as TGTGCCAGCAGCCAAGAGAGTACCGGGAGCCGGTCCCTCCACTTT. This gives the protein CASSQESTGSRSLHF. The chain is built from TRBV4-2 and TRBJ1-6; D remains ambiguous. Trimming stripped 0 bases from V and 14 bases from J, with 17 bases between. Per the germline V gene, CDR1 is LGHNA and CDR2 is YNFKEQ. The CDR3 is 15 amino acids.

The rearrangement links TRBV7-9 to TRBJ1-3; tentative D call: TRBD1 (6 bases). The CDR3 has 15 residues. The germline V gene encodes CDR1 SEHNR and CDR2 FQNEAQ (reference sequence). The V end lost 1 base, the J end lost 0 bases, and 7 bases lay between the germline ends. CDR3 nucleotides: TGTGCCAGCAGCTTAGACAGGGCCTCTGGAAACACCATATATTTT. Encoded protein: CASSLDRASGNTIYF.

The chain links TRBV3-1 (or the pseudogene TRBV3-2) to TRBJ2-6; possible D gene TRBD2, 6 bases. There are 19 residues in the CDR3. V was cut by 6 bases and J by 2 bases, with 23 bases left in between. Per the germline V gene, CDR1 is LGHDT and CDR2 is YNNKEL (reference sequence). The CDR3 protein is CASSLPMEGEVTGANVLTF. Here the CDR3 DNA reads TGTGCCAGCAGTCTCCCGATGGAGGGAGAAGTAACTGGGGCCAACGTCCTGACTTTC.

This rearrangement joins TRBV6-2 or TRBV6-3 to TRBJ2-3; D might be TRBD2 (5 bases). This CDR3 region has 16 residues. Germline CDR1 reads MNHEY; CDR2 reads SVGEGT. V was pared by 6 bases and J by 2 bases, with 18 bases between. In DNA, the CDR3 is TGTGCCAGCAGCCCCCCACTAGGTGCACCCACAGATACGCAGTATTTT. This sequence encodes CASSPPLGAPTDTQYF.